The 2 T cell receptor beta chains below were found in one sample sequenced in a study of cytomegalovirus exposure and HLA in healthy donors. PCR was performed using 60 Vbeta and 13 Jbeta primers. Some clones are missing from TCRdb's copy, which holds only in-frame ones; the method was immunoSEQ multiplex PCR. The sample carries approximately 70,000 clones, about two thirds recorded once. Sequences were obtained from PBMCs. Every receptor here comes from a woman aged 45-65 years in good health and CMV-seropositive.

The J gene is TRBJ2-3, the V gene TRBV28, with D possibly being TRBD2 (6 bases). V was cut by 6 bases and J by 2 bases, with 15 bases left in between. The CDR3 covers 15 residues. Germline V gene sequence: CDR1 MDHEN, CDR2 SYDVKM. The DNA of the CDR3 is TGTGCCAGCAGGAAACGGGGGTCCTTCACAGATACGCAGTATTTT. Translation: CASRKRGSFTDTQYF.

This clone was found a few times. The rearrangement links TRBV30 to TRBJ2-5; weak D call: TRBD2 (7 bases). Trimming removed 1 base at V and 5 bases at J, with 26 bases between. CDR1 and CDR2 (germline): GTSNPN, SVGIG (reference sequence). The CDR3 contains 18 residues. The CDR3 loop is CAWSEGSGGGTRGETQYF. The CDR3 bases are TGTGCCTGGAGTGAAGGGAGTGGCGGGGGCACCCGCGGGGAGACCCAGTACTTC.